Each of the 11 T cell receptor beta chains below was sequenced from the same sample in a study of CD8 T cells in ankylosing spondylitis (dated by TCRdb to 2017 to 2019). The library was generated by 5' RACE. The instrument was an Illumina HiSeq 2500. The public reads were run again by TCRdb, first through fastp at Q25 and then through MiXCR, and only productive beta chains were kept. Every distinct CDR3 protein forms one entry, paired with its most common genes and DNA. Counted in this sample were 150,000 to 200,000 distinct CDR3 sequences; 11% of them appeared once. The top ten hold 25% to 30% of the sample. Sequenced: blood, either unsorted or a sorted T cell fraction (not recorded which). These receptors were taken from a male donor with ankylosing spondylitis or in good health (not recorded which).

This clonotype has ten or more counts. The chain uses TRBV5-1 and TRBJ2-5; D is uncertain. The CDR3 spans 15 residues. Germline CDR1 reads SGHRS; CDR2 reads YFSETQ. Deletions cut 0 bases from V and 3 bases from J, with 12 bases between. The CDR3 loop reads CASSLAGPSKETQYF. The CDR3 DNA reads TGCGCCAGCAGCTTGGCCGGCCCCTCTAAAGAGACCCAGTACTTC.

The sample holds a few counts of this clonotype. This sequence joins TRBV7-2 and TRBJ2-3; TRBD2 aligns across 16 bases. CDR1 and CDR2 (germline): SGHTA, FQGNSA. The CDR3 spans 19 residues. The V and J ends lost 0 bases and 3 bases, in that order; junction bases with no gene match: 6. CDR3: CASSLASGLAGGRTDTQYF. The CDR3 DNA sequence: TGTGCCAGCAGCTTAGCGTCGGGACTAGCGGGGGGGAGGACAGATACGCAGTATTTT.

This clonotype was counted at least ten times. The rearrangement uses TRBV18 and TRBJ2-1, with 8 nucleotides matching TRBD1. This CDR3 has 15 residues. From germline, CDR1 is KGHSH and CDR2 LQKENI. J gave up 0 bases and V 6 bases, and 4 bases lay outside the gene matches. CDR3: CASSGQGGSYNEQFF. The CDR3 nucleotides read TGTGCCAGCTCTGGACAGGGAGGCTCCTACAATGAGCAGTTCTTC.

This clonotype came up many times. The gene calls are TRBV20-1 and TRBJ2-1; D remains unclear. The germline gives CDR1 DFQATT, CDR2 SNEGSKA (reference sequence). CDR3 length: 12 residues. V lost 6 bases and J lost 9, with 15 bases in between. The CDR3 region is CSAPESDGEQFF. DNA for the CDR3: TGCAGTGCCCCCGAGTCGGACGGTGAGCAGTTCTTC.

This clonotype was observed many times. The chain is built from TRBV3-1 and TRBJ1-5, with a tentative D call TRBD1 (5 bases). CDR3 length equals 15 residues. Trimming removed 1 base from V and 1 base from J, with 8 bases in between. Germline-derived CDR1 and CDR2 are LGHDT and YNNKEL (reference sequence). The CDR3 nucleotides read TGTGCCAGCAGCCAAGGCAGGGCGAGCAATCAGCCCCAGCATTTT. Amino acid sequence: CASSQGRASNQPQHF. The entire variable domain, with the rest obtained from reference TRBV3-1 and TRBJ1-5, is as follows: DTAVSQTPKYLVTQMGNDKSIKCEQNLGHDTMYWYKQDSKKFLKIMFSYNNKELIINETVPNRFSPKSPDKAHLNLHINSLELGDSAVYFCASSQGRASNQPQHFGDGTRLSIL.

There are many counts of this clonotype. The chain employs TRBV9 and TRBJ1-1; D might be TRBD1 (5 bases). This CDR3 region has 14 residues. CDR1 is SGDLS and CDR2 is YYNGEE in the germline V gene. V was shortened by 0 bases and J by 1 base, with 7 bases between the two germline ends. The CDR3 is CASSVGGANTEAFF. CDR3 DNA: TGTGCCAGCAGCGTAGGTGGGGCGAACACTGAAGCTTTCTTT. The variable domain in full, completed from reference TRBV9 and TRBJ1-1, reads DSGVTQTPKHLITATGQRVTLRCSPRSGDLSVYWYQQSLDQGLQFLIQYYNGEERAKGNILERFSAQQFPDLHSELNLSSLELGDSALYFCASSVGGANTEAFFGQGTRLTVV.

This clonotype occurred many times. The CDR3 DNA reads TGTGCCAGCAGTCCCAGGGGTAACAGCCTCCAAGAGACCCAGTACTTC. This translates into CASSPRGNSLQETQYF. The chain recombines TRBV2 with TRBJ2-5; a possible D gene is TRBD1 (6 bases). Looked up from germline, CDR1 is SNHLY and CDR2 is FYNNEI. The CDR3 extends over 16 amino acids. V lost 5 bases, J lost 1 base, and 17 bases lay in between.

The sample holds one count of this clonotype. This may be a read error, as it is one base from a much larger clone. The chain recombines TRBV27 with TRBJ2-7; D is perhaps TRBD2 (5 bases). Germline CDR1 reads MNHEY; CDR2 reads SMNVEV (reference sequence). The CDR3 has 14 residues. CDR3 DNA sequence: TGTGCCAGCAGTTTTAAGAGCGGATCCTACAAGCAGTACTTC. Its translation: CASSFKSGSYKQYF.

This clonotype was counted ten times or more. The gene calls are TRBV2 and TRBJ2-3; D not certain. Per germline, CDR1 SNHLY and CDR2 FYNNEI. Trimming took off 0 bases at V and 7 bases at J, with 11 bases between the two ends. There are 14 residues in the CDR3. CDR3 protein: CASSEATAAYTQYF. As DNA, the CDR3 is TGTGCCAGCAGTGAAGCGACCGCCGCATATACGCAGTATTTT.

The genes are TRBV3-1 and TRBJ1-2; D remains unclear. V was pared by 1 base and J by 5 bases, with 11 bases between. Looked up from germline, CDR1 is LGHDT and CDR2 is YNNKEL (reference sequence). The CDR3 sequence is 14 residues long. The CDR3 spells CASSQAGRPYGYTF. In DNA, the CDR3 is TGTGCCAGCAGCCAAGCCGGACGACCTTATGGCTACACCTTC.

This clonotype was seen many times. J is TRBJ2-5 and V is TRBV14; D is unresolved. This CDR3 region has 13 residues. Germline loops: CDR1 SGHDN, CDR2 FVKESK. The V end lost 4 bases, the J end lost 9 bases, and 15 bases lay between the germline ends. The CDR3 region has the DNA TGTGCCAGCAGCCCTGCGAGTGTAAGGGCCCAGTACTTC. It codes for CASSPASVRAQYF. The full variable domain, completed using reference TRBV14 and TRBJ2-5, is EAGVTQFPSHSVIEKGQTVTLRCDPISGHDNLYWYRRVMGKEIKFLLHFVKESKQDESGMPNNRFLAERTGGTYSTLKVQPAELEDSGVYFCASSPASVRAQYFGPGTRLLVL.